A selection of T cell receptor beta chains follows, all from one sample in a study of graft-versus-host responses after intestinal transplantation. Produced via immunoSEQ multiplex PCR; TCRdb's table is partial and in-frame only. The table lists around 67,000 clones, about 90% of them singletons. What these receptors recognize is not known. Sequenced material: unstimulated CD8+ T cells sorted from spleen or lymph node cells, taken before transplant. The receptor set was obtained from a human donor who was the organ donor for an intestinal transplant. CDR3s include the opening cysteine and the closing phenylalanine or tryptophan. D genes are given only for firm matches. The listing skips clone size in some rows; elsewhere it reads once, few, many or a size class.

.,TRBJ2-2,.,TRBV6-5,CASSLWAGAGELFF,TGTGCCAGCAGTTTATGGGCAGGGGCCGGGGAGCTGTTTTTT
.,TRBJ2-1,TRBD1,TRBV6-1,CASRDRVYNEQFF,TGTGCCAGCCGGGACAGGGTCTACAATGAGCAGTTCTTC
.,TRBJ2-3,.,TRBV6-6,CASSYFSESTDTQYF,TGTGCCAGCAGTTACTTCAGCGAATCCACAGATACGCAGTATTTT
.,TRBJ1-1,.,TRBV29-1,CSVITGLNTEAFF,TGCAGCGTTATTACAGGGTTGAACACTGAAGCTTTCTTT
.,TRBJ2-5,.,TRBV13,CASSPTREETQYF,TGTGCCAGCAGCCCGACGAGGGAAGAGACCCAGTACTTC
.,TRBJ1-5,.,TRBV4-1,CASSQAGNQPQHF,TGCGCCAGCAGCCAAGCCGGTAATCAGCCCCAGCATTTT
.,TRBJ1-2,.,TRBV4-1,CASSQDETDPYGYTF,TGCGCCAGCAGCCAAGATGAAACAGACCCTTATGGCTACACCTTC
.,TRBJ1-1,.,TRBV6-5,CASGGTEAFF,TGTGCCAGCGGGGGGACTGAAGCTTTCTTT
few,TRBJ1-4,TRBD1,TRBV25-1,CASSEGTAQSEKLFF,TGTGCCAGCAGTGAAGGGACAGCACAGTCTGAAAAACTGTTTTTT
few,TRBJ1-2,.,TRBV28,CASSLRMNYGYTF,TGTGCCAGCAGTTTGCGCATGAACTATGGCTACACCTTC
.,TRBJ2-5,.,TRBV28,CASSLWREDQETQYF,TGTGCCAGCAGTTTATGGAGGGAGGACCAAGAGACCCAGTACTTC
.,TRBJ1-4,TRBD1,TRBV28,CASSLGTGEEKLFF,TGTGCCAGCAGTCTGGGGACAGGGGAAGAAAAACTGTTTTTT
once,TRBJ1-2,.,TRBV4-1,CASSQESGLSSYYGYTF,TGCGCCAGCAGCCAAGAATCAGGCCTGAGTTCGTACTATGGCTACACCTTC
.,TRBJ2-1,.,TRBV11-2,CASSAPDSFGLRYNEQFF,TGTGCCAGCAGCGCCCCGGATTCTTTCGGACTGAGATACAATGAGCAGTTCTTC